The 7 T cell receptor beta chains below come from one sample, sequenced in a study of cytomegalovirus exposure and HLA in healthy donors. With 60 Vbeta and 13 Jbeta primers, the PCR was carried out. Profiled with immunoSEQ multiplex PCR; TCRdb holds only in-frame clones, not every one. The data contain hundreds of thousands of clones, roughly 79% of them singletons. Sequenced sample: PBMCs. The receptors were sampled from a middle-aged woman in good health and CMV-seronegative.

The table lists this clone with a few counts. One junction end does not reproduce the germline sequence, and a read error may be involved. This sample also contains other DNA sequences that code for the same CDR3. The chain uses TRBV11-3 and TRBJ1-5; D may be TRBD1 (6 bases). Germline V lookup: CDR1 SGHNT, CDR2 YENEEA. The CDR3 consists of 13 residues. The DNA for the CDR3 is TGTGCCAGCAGCCTAGACAGGAATCAGCCCCAGCATTTT. Translation: CASSLDRNQPQHF.

The rearrangement uses TRBV7-8 and TRBJ2-6, with TRBD1 matching over 8 bases. With V trimmed by 5 bases and J by 1 base, 10 bases remained unmatched. The germline V gene encodes CDR1 SGHVS and CDR2 FQNEAQ. The CDR3 contains 18 residues. The CDR3 spells CASSPYRTGQSGANVLTF. CDR3 bases: TGTGCCAGCAGCCCCTACAGGACAGGGCAGTCTGGGGCCAACGTCCTGACTTTC.

The chain links TRBV18 to TRBJ1-1; D unclear. The germline V gene has CDR1 KGHSH and CDR2 LQKENI. V shed 2 bases and J shed 0 bases, with 10 bases lying between them. This CDR3 has 15 amino acids. CDR3 region: CASSPGRGMNTEAFF. The CDR3 nucleotides read TGTGCCAGCTCACCAGGGAGAGGGATGAACACTGAAGCTTTCTTT.

This sequence joins TRBV6-5 and TRBJ2-1, with 9 bases matching TRBD2. Germline CDR1 reads MNHEY; CDR2 reads SVGAGI. The trim removed 2 bases at V and 7 bases at J, leaving 3 bases unmatched. CDR3 length equals 14 residues. CDR3 sequence reads: CASSYSGGINEQFF. The CDR3 DNA reads TGTGCCAGCAGTTACAGCGGGGGGATTAATGAGCAGTTCTTC.

The J gene is TRBJ2-1, the V gene TRBV5-5; D may be TRBD2 (6 bases). V was trimmed by 4 bases and J by 0 bases, leaving 14 bases between them. The germline V gene has CDR1 SGHKS and CDR2 YYEKEE (reference sequence). The CDR3 is 16 residues long. In DNA, the CDR3 is TGTGCCAGCAGCCGAGAGCGGGCCAGCTCCTACAATGAGCAGTTCTTC. This translates into CASSRERASSYNEQFF.

This clone was seen more than once but under ten times. V and J are TRBV6-5 and TRBJ1-6; D gene ambiguous. CDR3 length: 13 amino acids. Trimming removed 2 bases from V and 10 bases from J, with 9 bases in between. Germline CDR1 and CDR2: MNHEY and SVGAGI. The CDR3 reads CASSYKGGSPLHF. The CDR3, as DNA: TGTGCCAGCAGTTACAAGGGAGGATCACCCCTCCACTTT.

The chain couples TRBV30 to TRBJ2-7; TRBD2 matches at 7 bases. The CDR3 sequence is 16 residues long. V was clipped by 3 bases and J by 3 bases; unmatched bases: 14. In germline, CDR1 is GTSNPN, CDR2 SVGIG (reference sequence). The CDR3 protein is CAWRGGVLRGNYEQYF. The CDR3, as DNA: TGTGCCTGGAGGGGGGGGGTGTTGCGGGGAAACTACGAGCAGTACTTC.